This T cell receptor (beta chain) was found in a study of T cells in Graves' hyperthyroidism and ophthalmopathy. Study observations and caveats: A model of 13 V-J features distinguished ophthalmopathy from stable hyperthyroidism. Ophthalmopathy got predicted by the model a median 6.5 months before its onset.

Diagnoses rested on clinical symptoms, serum thyroxine and TRAb, thyroid ultrasound and orbital computed tomography. Per the germline V gene, CDR1 is MDHEN and CDR2 is SYDVKM. The CDR3 runs to 17 residues. V was clipped by 3 bases and J by 2 bases; unmatched bases: 6. Of note for this clonotype: Its antigen remains unidentified.

Amplified TCR beta CDR3 regions came from RNA transcripts. The HTBI primer set was used in a first-round RT-PCR of the TCR CDR3. MiXCR, run by TCRdb on the multiplex PCR reads, gives a single entry per CDR3 protein. The sample lists around 300,000 distinct CDR3 sequences, roughly 19% seen once, with less than 45% in the top ten. This sequence joins TRBV28 and TRBJ1-5, with 11 bases aligning to TRBD1. The sequence was obtained from a man aged 45 to 65 with Graves' ophthalmopathy. The specimen sequenced was blood. CDR3 bases: TGTGCCAGCAGTTTGCGGACAGGGGGCACGGGCAATCAGCCCCAGCATTTT. Translated, it gives CASSLRTGGTGNQPQHF. Full variable domain (outside the CDR3, taken from reference TRBV28 and TRBJ1-5): DVKVTQSSRYLVKRTGEKVFLECVQDMDHENMFWYRQDPGLGLRLIYFSYDVKMKEKGDIPEGYSVSREKKERFSLILESASTNQTSMYLCASSLRTGGTGNQPQHFGDGTRLSIL.